This T cell receptor (beta chain) stems from a study of shared clonotypes between healthy human individuals. Study information: Used for every donor were three CD4 naive, three CD4 memory, two CD8 naive and one CD8 memory plate.

Measured with immunoSEQ multiplex PCR; TCRdb has only the in-frame clones, and not every one. The sample has millions of clones, roughly 92% seen once. The sequence was collected from a man aged 18 to 29 in good health. Sequencing was performed on naive CD4+ T cells sorted from blood. Stated subset: CD45RA+ positively selected.

The CDR3, as DNA: TGTGCCAGTAGTAGTTTTAGCACAGATACGCAGTATTTT. This codes for CASSSFSTDTQYF. V gene TRBV19 combines with J gene TRBJ2-3, with no clear D. Germline loops: CDR1 LNHDA, CDR2 SQIVND (reference sequence). The CDR3 totals 13 residues. Trimming removed 4 bases from V and 0 bases from J, with 5 bases in between. The full variable domain, with the rest looked up from reference TRBV19 and TRBJ2-3, is DGGITQSPKYLFRKEGQNVTLSCEQNLNHDAMYWYRQDPGQGLRLIYYSQIVNDFQKGDIAEGYSVSREKKESFPLTVTSAQKNPTAFYLCASSSFSTDTQYFGPGTRLTVL.